This T cell receptor beta chain was obtained from a study of T cell responses to AZD1222 COVID-19 vaccine. Study as a whole: Pooling covered second doses at about 4 or about 12 weeks.

Study outcomes and limitations: Along spike, vaccine-associated CD4 TCRs were found throughout, with dominance at 160-218 and 743-854. It should be noted that donors were predominantly white British and more often female, and clonal diversity was possibly underestimated.

A remark on this clone: Its antigen is still unknown.

TCRdb's table, derived via immunoSEQ multiplex PCR, lists solely in-frame clones and lacks some. The sample records 120,000 or so clones, approximately 85% being singletons. The sequence was obtained from an adult in good health. The sample was peripheral blood, taken on day 0 of AZD1222 vaccination.

CDR3 sequence (DNA): TGTGCCAGCAGCCCAGGGGGGGCAGGGTTATATCACGAGCAGTACTTC. This gives the protein CASSPGGAGLYHEQYF. The chain joins TRBV5-4 to TRBJ2-7, with D possibly called TRBD1 or TRBD2 (7 bases each). Germline V lookup: CDR1 SGHNT, CDR2 YYREEE (reference sequence). Trimming shortened V by 4 bases and J by 5 bases, and 22 bases separated the two germline ends. The CDR3 has 16 residues. The full variable domain, its missing parts supplied by reference TRBV5-4 and TRBJ2-7, is ETGVTQSPTHLIKTRGQQVTLRCSSQSGHNTVSWYQQALGQGPQFIFQYYREEENGRGNFPPRFSGLQFPNYSSELNVNALELDDSALYLCASSPGGAGLYHEQYFGPGTRLTVT.